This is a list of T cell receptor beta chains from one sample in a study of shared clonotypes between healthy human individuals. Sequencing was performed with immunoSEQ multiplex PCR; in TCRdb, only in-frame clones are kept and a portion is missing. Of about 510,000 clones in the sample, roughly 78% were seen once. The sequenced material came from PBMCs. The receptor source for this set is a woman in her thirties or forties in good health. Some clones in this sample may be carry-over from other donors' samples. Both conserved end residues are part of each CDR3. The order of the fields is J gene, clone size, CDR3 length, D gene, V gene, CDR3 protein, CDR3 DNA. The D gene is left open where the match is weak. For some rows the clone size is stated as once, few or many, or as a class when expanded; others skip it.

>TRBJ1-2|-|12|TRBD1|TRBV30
CASTGTVYGYTF
TGTGCCTCGACCGGGACAGTCTATGGCTACACCTTC
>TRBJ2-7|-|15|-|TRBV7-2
CASSLESGNPYEQYF
TGTGCCAGCAGCTTAGAAAGCGGCAATCCCTACGAGCAGTACTTC
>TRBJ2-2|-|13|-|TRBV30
CAWRPENTGEPFF
TGTGCCTGGAGGCCAGAGAACACCGGGGAGCCGTTTTTT
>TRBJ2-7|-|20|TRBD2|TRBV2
CASSEDWSGTSGSLAYEQYF
TGTGCCAGCAGTGAAGACTGGTCGGGGACTAGCGGGAGCTTGGCCTACGAGCAGTACTTC
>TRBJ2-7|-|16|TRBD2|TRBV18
CASLPPGSGSSREQYF
TGTGCCAGCTTACCCCCGGGGAGCGGGAGTTCGAGAGAGCAGTACTTC
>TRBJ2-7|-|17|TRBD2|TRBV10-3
CAISIGTSGGSSYEQYF
TGTGCCATCAGTATCGGGACTAGCGGGGGTAGCTCCTACGAGCAGTACTTC
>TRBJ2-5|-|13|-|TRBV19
CASSSGPQGTQYF
TGTGCCAGTAGCTCGGGACCCCAGGGGACCCAGTACTTC
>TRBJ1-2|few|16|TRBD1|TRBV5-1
CASRAAYRGPDYGYTF
TGCGCCAGCAGAGCGGCCTACAGGGGCCCGGACTATGGCTACACCTTC
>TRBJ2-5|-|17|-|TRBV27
CASSLSRGGGVGETQYF
TGTGCCAGCAGTTTATCGAGAGGGGGTGGGGTAGGGGAGACCCAGTACTTC
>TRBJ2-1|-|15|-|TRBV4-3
CASSQGRRKDNEQFF
TGCGCCAGCAGCCAAGGGCGGAGAAAGGACAATGAGCAGTTCTTC
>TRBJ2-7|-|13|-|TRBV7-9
CASSRTDSYEQYF
TGTGCCAGCAGCCGGACTGACTCCTACGAGCAGTACTTC
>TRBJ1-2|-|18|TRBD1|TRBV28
CASSPLIIRDRVSYGYTF
TGTGCCAGCAGTCCGCTAATAATTCGGGACAGGGTTTCCTATGGCTACACCTTC
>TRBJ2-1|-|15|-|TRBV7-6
CASSPGHFSYNEQFF
TGTGCCAGCAGCCCGGGACACTTCTCCTACAATGAGCAGTTCTTC
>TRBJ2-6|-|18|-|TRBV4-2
CASSQDSQAGVGANVLTF
TGTGCCAGCAGCCAAGATAGTCAGGCGGGCGTAGGGGCCAACGTCCTGACTTTC
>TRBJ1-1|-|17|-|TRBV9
CASSVAATGTQNTEAFF
TGTGCCAGCAGCGTAGCCGCGACCGGGACACAGAACACTGAAGCTTTCTTT
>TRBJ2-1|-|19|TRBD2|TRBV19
CASSIGLAGDLRGYNEQFF
TGTGCCAGTAGTATAGGCCTAGCGGGAGACTTGCGGGGCTACAATGAGCAGTTCTTC
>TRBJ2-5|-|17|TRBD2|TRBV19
CASSPPPTSGRSETQYF
TGTGCCAGTAGTCCCCCCCCGACTAGCGGGAGATCAGAGACCCAGTACTTC
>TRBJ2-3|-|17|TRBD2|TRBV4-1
CASSQEGLAGVGDTQYF
TGCGCCAGCAGCCAAGAAGGACTAGCGGGAGTGGGGGATACGCAGTATTTT
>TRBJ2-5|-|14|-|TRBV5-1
CASSLGAHQETQYF
TGCGCCAGCAGCTTGGGAGCCCACCAAGAGACCCAGTACTTC
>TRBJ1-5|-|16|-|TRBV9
CASSVGDTSSNQPQHF
TGTGCCAGCAGCGTAGGGGACACTTCAAGCAATCAGCCCCAGCATTTT
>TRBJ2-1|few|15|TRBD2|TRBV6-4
CASSAGREGVNEQFF
TGTGCCAGCAGTGCGGGGCGGGAGGGTGTCAATGAGCAGTTCTTC
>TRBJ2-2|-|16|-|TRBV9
CASSVDPGVYTGELFF
TGTGCCAGCAGCGTAGATCCGGGAGTCTACACCGGGGAGCTGTTTTTT
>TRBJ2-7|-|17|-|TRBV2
CASSEARPYGQPYEQYF
TGTGCCAGCAGTGAAGCACGACCTTACGGACAGCCCTACGAGCAGTACTTC
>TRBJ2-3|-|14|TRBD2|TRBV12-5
CASSGMLSTDTQYF
TGTGCTAGTAGCGGGATGCTAAGCACAGATACGCAGTATTTT
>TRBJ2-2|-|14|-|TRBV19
CASSQGRVSGELFF
TGTGCCAGTTCACAGGGCAGAGTTTCCGGGGAGCTGTTTTTT